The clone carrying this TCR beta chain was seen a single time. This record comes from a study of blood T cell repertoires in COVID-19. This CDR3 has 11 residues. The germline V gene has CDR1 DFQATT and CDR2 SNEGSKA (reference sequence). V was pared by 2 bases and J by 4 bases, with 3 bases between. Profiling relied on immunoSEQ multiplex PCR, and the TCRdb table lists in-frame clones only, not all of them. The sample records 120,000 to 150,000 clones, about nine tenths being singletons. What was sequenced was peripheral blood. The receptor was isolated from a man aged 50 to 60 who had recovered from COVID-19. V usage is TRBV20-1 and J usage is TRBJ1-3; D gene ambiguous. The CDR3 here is CSARSGNTIYF. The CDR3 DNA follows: TGCAGTGCTAGAAGCGGAAACACCATATATTTT.